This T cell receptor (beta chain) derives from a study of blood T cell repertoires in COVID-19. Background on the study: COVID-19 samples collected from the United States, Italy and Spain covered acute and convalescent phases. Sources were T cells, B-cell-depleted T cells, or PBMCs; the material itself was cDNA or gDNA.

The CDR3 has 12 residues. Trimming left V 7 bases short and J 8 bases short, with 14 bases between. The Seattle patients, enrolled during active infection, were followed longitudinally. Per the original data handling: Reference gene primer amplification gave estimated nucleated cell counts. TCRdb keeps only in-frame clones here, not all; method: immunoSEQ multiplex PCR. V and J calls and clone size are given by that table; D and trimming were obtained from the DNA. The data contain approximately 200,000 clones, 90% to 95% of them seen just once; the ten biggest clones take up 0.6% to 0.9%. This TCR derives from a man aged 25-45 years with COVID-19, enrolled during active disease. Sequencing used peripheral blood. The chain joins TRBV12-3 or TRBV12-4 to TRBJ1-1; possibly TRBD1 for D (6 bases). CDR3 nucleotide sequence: TGTGCCAGCACTTCGGCCGGGACAGAAGCTTTCTTT. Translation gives CASTSAGTEAFF.